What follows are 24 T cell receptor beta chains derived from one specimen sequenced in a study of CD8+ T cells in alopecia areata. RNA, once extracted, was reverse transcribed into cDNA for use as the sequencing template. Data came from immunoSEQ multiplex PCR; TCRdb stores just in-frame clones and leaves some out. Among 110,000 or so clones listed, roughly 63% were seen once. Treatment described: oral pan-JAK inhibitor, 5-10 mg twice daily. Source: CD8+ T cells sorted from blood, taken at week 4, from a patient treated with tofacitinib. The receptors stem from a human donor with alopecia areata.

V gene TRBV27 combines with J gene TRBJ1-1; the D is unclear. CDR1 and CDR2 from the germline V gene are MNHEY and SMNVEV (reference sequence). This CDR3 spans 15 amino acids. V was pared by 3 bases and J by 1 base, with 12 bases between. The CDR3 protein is CASSLSRWGNTEAFF. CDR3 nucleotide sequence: TGTGCCAGCAGTTTGTCGAGATGGGGGAACACTGAAGCTTTCTTT.

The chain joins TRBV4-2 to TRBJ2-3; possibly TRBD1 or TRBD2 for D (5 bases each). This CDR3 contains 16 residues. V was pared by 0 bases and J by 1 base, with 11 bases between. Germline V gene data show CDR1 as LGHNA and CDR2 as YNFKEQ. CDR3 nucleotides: TGTGCCAGCAGCCAAGAGTACGGGGCGGGCACAGATACGCAGTATTTT. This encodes CASSQEYGAGTDTQYF.

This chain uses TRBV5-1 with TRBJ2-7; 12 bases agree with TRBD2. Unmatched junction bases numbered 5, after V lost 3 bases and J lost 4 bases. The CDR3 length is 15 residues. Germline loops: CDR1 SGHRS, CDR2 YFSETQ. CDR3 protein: CASSWTSGEVYEQYF. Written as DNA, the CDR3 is TGCGCCAGCAGCTGGACTAGCGGGGAGGTGTACGAGCAGTACTTC.

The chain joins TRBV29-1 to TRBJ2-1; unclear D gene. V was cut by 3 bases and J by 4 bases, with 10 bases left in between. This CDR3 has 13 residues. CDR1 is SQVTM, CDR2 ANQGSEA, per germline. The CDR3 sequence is CSVDGQTYNEQFF. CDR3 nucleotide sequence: TGCAGCGTTGATGGGCAGACTTACAATGAGCAGTTCTTC.

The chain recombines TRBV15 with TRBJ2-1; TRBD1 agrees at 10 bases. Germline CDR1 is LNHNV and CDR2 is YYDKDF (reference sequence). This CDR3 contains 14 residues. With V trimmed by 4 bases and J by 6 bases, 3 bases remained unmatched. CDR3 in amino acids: CATSTGTGVNEQFF. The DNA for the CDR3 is TGTGCCACCAGCACCGGGACAGGGGTCAATGAGCAGTTCTTC.

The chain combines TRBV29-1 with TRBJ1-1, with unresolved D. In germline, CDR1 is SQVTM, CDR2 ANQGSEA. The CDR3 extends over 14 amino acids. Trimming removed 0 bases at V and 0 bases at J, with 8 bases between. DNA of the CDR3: TGCAGCGTTGAAGATAGGCAGTTGAACACTGAAGCTTTCTTT. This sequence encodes CSVEDRQLNTEAFF.

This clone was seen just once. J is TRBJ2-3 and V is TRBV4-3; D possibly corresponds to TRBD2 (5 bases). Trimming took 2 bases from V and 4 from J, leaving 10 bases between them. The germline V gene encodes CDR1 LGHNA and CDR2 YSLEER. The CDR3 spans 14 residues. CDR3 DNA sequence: TGCGCCAGCAGCCAACGTGGGAGCCCAGATACGCAGTATTTT. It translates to CASSQRGSPDTQYF.

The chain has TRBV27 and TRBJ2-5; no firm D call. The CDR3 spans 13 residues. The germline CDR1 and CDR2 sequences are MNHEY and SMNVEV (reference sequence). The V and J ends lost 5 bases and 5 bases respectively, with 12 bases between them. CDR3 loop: CASSTMAGETQYF. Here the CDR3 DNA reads TGTGCCAGCAGTACAATGGCCGGGGAGACCCAGTACTTC.

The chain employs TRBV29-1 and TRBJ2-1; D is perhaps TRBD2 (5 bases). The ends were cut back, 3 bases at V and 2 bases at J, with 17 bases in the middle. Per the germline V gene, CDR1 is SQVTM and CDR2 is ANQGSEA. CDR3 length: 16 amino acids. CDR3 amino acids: CSVESFSPGAYNEQFF. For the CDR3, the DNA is TGCAGCGTTGAGAGTTTCTCTCCCGGGGCCTACAATGAGCAGTTCTTC.

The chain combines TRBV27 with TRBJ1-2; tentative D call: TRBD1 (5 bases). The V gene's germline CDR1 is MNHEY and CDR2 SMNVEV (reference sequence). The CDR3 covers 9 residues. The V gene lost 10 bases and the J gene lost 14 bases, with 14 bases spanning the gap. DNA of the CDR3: TGTGCCATGCGACAGCTCCCAACCTTC. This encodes CAMRQLPTF.

In nucleotides, the CDR3 is TGTGCCAGCAGCGTAGGGGGAACTCAGCCCCAGCATTTT. Protein sequence: CASSVGGTQPQHF. V usage is TRBV9 and J usage is TRBJ1-5; unclear D gene. Germline-derived CDR1 and CDR2 are SGDLS and YYNGEE. The V and J ends lost 0 bases and 6 bases respectively, with 7 bases between them. The CDR3 consists of 13 residues. Combining the CDR3 with reference TRBV9 and TRBJ1-5 gives the whole variable domain DSGVTQTPKHLITATGQRVTLRCSPRSGDLSVYWYQQSLDQGLQFLIQYYNGEERAKGNILERFSAQQFPDLHSELNLSSLELGDSALYFCASSVGGTQPQHFGDGTRLSIL.

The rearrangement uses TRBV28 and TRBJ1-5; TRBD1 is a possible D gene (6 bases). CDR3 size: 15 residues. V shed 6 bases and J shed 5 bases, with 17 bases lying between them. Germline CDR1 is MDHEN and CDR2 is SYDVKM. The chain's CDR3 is CASRPTGRRDQPQHF. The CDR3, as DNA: TGTGCCAGCAGACCGACAGGCCGAAGGGATCAGCCCCAGCATTTT. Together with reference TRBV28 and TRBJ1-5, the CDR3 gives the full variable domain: DVKVTQSSRYLVKRTGEKVFLECVQDMDHENMFWYRQDPGLGLRLIYFSYDVKMKEKGDIPEGYSVSREKKERFSLILESASTNQTSMYLCASRPTGRRDQPQHFGDGTRLSIL.

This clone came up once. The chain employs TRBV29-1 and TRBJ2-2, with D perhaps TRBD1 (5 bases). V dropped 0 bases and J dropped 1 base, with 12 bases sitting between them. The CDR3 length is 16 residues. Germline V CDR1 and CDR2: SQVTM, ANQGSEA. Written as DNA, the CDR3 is TGCAGCGTTGAAGATCACCGGACAAGGAACACCGGGGAGCTGTTTTTT. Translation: CSVEDHRTRNTGELFF.

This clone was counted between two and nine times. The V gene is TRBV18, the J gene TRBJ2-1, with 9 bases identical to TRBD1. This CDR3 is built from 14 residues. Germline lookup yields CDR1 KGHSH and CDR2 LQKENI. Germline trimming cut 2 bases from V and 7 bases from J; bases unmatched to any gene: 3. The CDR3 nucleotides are TGTGCCAGCTCACCATTAGACAGGGGGAATGAGCAGTTCTTC. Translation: CASSPLDRGNEQFF.

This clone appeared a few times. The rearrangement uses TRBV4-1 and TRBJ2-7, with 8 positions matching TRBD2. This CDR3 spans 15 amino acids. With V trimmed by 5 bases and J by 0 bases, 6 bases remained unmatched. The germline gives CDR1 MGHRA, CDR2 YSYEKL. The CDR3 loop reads CASSDSGAPSYEQYF. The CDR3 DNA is TGCGCCAGCAGCGATAGCGGGGCGCCCTCCTACGAGCAGTACTTC.

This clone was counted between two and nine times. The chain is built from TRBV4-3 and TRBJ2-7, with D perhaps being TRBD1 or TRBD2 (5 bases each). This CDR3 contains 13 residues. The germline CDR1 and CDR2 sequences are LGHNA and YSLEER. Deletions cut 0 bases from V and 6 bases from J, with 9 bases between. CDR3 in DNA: TGCGCCAGCAGCCAAGAAACGGGGACCGAGCAGTACTTC. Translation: CASSQETGTEQYF.

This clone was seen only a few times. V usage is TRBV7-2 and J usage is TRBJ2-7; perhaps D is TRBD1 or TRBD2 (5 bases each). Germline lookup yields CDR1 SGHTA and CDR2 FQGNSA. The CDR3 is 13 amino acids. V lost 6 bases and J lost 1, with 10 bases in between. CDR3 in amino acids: CASSRDGSYEQYF. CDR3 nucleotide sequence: TGTGCCAGCAGTCGGGACGGATCCTACGAGCAGTACTTC.

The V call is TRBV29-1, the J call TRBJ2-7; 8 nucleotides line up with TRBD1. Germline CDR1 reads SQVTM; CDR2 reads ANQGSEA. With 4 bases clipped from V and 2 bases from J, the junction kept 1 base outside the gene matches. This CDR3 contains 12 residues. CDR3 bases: TGCAGCGTTGGACAGGGGACCTACGAGCAGTACTTC. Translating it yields CSVGQGTYEQYF.

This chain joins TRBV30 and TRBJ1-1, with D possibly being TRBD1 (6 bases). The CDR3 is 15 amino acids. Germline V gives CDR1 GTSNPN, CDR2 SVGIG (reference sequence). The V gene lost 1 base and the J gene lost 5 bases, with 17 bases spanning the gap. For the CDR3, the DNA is TGTGCCTGGAGTGATAGCACAGGGTGGGGGACTGAAGCTTTCTTT. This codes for CAWSDSTGWGTEAFF. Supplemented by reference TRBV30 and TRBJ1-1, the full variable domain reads SQTIHQWPATLVQPVGSPLSLECTVEGTSNPNLYWYRQAAGRGLQLLFYSVGIGQISSEVPQNLSASRPQDRQFILSSKKLLLSDSGFYLCAWSDSTGWGTEAFFGQGTRLTVV.

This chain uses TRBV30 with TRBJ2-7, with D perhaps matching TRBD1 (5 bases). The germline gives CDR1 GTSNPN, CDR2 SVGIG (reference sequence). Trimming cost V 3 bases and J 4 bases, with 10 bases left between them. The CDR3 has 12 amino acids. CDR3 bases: TGTGCCTGGAGCCCCGACAGTTACGAGCAGTACTTC. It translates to CAWSPDSYEQYF. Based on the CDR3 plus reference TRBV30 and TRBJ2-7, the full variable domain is SQTIHQWPATLVQPVGSPLSLECTVEGTSNPNLYWYRQAAGRGLQLLFYSVGIGQISSEVPQNLSASRPQDRQFILSSKKLLLSDSGFYLCAWSPDSYEQYFGPGTRLTVT.

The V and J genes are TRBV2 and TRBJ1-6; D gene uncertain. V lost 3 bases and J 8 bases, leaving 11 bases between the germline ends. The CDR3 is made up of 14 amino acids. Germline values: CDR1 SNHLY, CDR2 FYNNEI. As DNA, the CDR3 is TGTGCCAGCAGTGACCCAGTGGGCCATTCACCCCTCCACTTT. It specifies CASSDPVGHSPLHF.

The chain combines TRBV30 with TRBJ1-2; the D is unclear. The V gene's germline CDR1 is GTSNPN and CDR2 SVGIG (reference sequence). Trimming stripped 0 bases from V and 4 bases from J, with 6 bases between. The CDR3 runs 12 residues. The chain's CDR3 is CAWSVPTYGYTF. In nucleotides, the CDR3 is TGTGCCTGGAGTGTACCCACCTATGGCTACACCTTC.

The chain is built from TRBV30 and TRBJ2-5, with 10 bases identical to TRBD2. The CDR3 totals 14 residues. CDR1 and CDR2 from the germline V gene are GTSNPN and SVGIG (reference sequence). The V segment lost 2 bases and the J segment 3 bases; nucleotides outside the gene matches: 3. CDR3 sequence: CAWSQTSGEETQYF. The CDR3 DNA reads TGTGCCTGGAGTCAAACTAGCGGGGAAGAGACCCAGTACTTC.

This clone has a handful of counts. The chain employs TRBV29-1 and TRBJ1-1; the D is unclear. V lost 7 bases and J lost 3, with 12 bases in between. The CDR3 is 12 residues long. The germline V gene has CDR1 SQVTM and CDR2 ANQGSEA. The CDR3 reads CSARKADTEAFF. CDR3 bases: TGCAGCGCCCGTAAGGCGGACACTGAAGCTTTCTTT.